In this sample, the clone carrying this T cell receptor (beta chain) turned up a few times. Generated by immunoSEQ multiplex PCR, the TCRdb table keeps only in-frame clones and is missing some. Of 70,000 to 100,000 clones in the sample, about 88% were seen once. The germline gives CDR1 SGDLS, CDR2 YYNGEE. The V gene lost 0 bases and the J gene lost 8 bases, with 17 bases spanning the gap. This CDR3 has 15 residues. This sample is part of a study of control samples from healthy donors and cancer patients. V gene TRBV9 combines with J gene TRBJ1-2, with no clear D. The sequence was obtained from an older woman in good health. Sequencing was carried out using blood. In nucleotides, the CDR3 is TGTGCCAGCAGCGTAGGGTTAGGGATAGCGTACGGCTACACCTTC. Its protein product is CASSVGLGIAYGYTF.